This T cell receptor beta chain appears in the sequencing data of a study of early T cells in non-severe SARS-CoV-2 infection. For the study at large: Sequencing was performed on bulk RNA from unsorted whole blood, leaving chains unpaired. Regarding the study as a whole: VDJdb matching, biased toward anti-spike CD8 responses, missed private and CD4 specificities.

Germline CDR1 and CDR2: LGHNT and FRNRAP. This CDR3 has 12 amino acids. Trimming took 1 base from V and 1 from J, leaving 2 bases between them. The TCR library protocol attached unique molecular identifiers to the individual cDNA molecules. TCRdb re-derived calls from the 5' RACE reads in MiXCR, one entry per CDR3 protein. Among 65,000 to 95,000 distinct CDR3 sequences listed, 9% to 15% were seen once. Concerning this clonotype itself: Its matching antigen is unknown.

This specimen consisted of whole blood, obtained at baseline. The genes are TRBV12-5 and TRBJ2-7, with D unresolved. The source of this sequence is an adult who was a healthcare worker with PCR-confirmed SARS-CoV-2 infection or an uninfected control (not recorded which). The donor label of this sample is uncertain. As DNA, the CDR3 is TGTGCTAGTGGTTTGGGGTCCTACGAGCAGTACTTC. Translating gives CASGLGSYEQYF.